The source of this T cell receptor (beta chain) is a study of blood T cell repertoires in COVID-19. Across the whole study: T cells, B-cell-depleted T cells, or PBMCs provided the cDNA or gDNA that served as material.

This table comes from immunoSEQ multiplex PCR, and its TCRdb copy is limited to in-frame clones, with some not included. The table shows approximately 150,000 clones, with approximately 88% occurring only once. CDR1 MNHEY and CDR2 SMNVEV come from the germline V gene (reference sequence). The germline V and J ends were trimmed by 4 bases and 10 bases, with 20 bases remaining between them. The CDR3 extends over 16 amino acids. The V gene is TRBV27, the J gene TRBJ1-6; D is ambiguous. Sequenced: peripheral blood. The sequence was collected from a woman between 50 and 59 years old with acute or convalescent COVID-19. This CDR3 is CASSSNPGTLISPLHF. CDR3 coding DNA: TGTGCCAGCAGTTCTAACCCGGGTACTCTAATATCACCCCTCCACTTT.